A few counts support the clone carrying this TCR beta chain. The source of the sample is a study of regulatory T cells in long-lasting Graves disease. For TCR beta, libraries came from iRepertoire HTBI primers and Arm-PCR of CDR3 regions. A single record per CDR3 protein comes from TCRdb applying MiXCR to the multiplex PCR reads. The sample consists of a few hundred thousand distinct CDR3 sequences, around a fifth of them appearing once. As for time point: persistent/refractory GD, antithyroid drugs over 5 years with positive TRAb. RNA extracted from PBMCs served as the sequencing template. Trimming stripped 7 bases from V and 3 bases from J, with 18 bases between. The CDR3 runs 15 residues. Germline loops: CDR1 LNHDA, CDR2 SQIVND (reference sequence).

This receptor was identified in a female donor with Graves disease. This material consisted of peripheral blood mononuclear cells (PBMCs), taken when the disease was refractory, from a patient treated with antithyroid drugs. The chain recombines TRBV19 with TRBJ1-2; no firm D call. CDR3 loop: CASKPSAVGYYGYTF. The CDR3 DNA follows: TGTGCCAGTAAGCCTTCAGCGGTGGGATACTATGGCTACACCTTC.